The clone carrying this TCR beta chain is a singleton in its sample. This sample is part of a study of immune characterization of retroperitoneal liposarcoma. TCRdb used MiXCR to reprocess the PCR reads, holding one entry per CDR3 protein. The sample includes around 7,000 distinct CDR3 sequences, roughly 30% seen only once; the top ten take around two fifths. From germline, CDR1 is SGHNT and CDR2 YENEEA. The CDR3 totals 13 residues. V was pared by 3 bases and J by 7 bases, with 10 bases between. The rearrangement joins TRBV11-3 to TRBJ2-1; D not certain. Sequencing was done on a sample of blood. This clonotype was obtained from a male donor with retroperitoneal liposarcoma. The CDR3 DNA follows: TGTGCCAGCAGCTTGGGTCGGCCGAATGAGCAGTTCTTC. Its protein is CASSLGRPNEQFF. Full variable domain (missing parts from reference TRBV11-3 and TRBJ2-1): EAGVVQSPRYKIIEKKQPVAFWCNPISGHNTLYWYLQNLGQGPELLIRYENEEAVDDSQLPKDRFSAERLKGVDSTLKIQPAELGDSAVYLCASSLGRPNEQFFGPGTRLTVL.